The 12 T cell receptor beta chains in this list originate from one sample, sequenced in a study of T cell responses to AZD1222 COVID-19 vaccine. The table came from immunoSEQ multiplex PCR; TCRdb's copy has only in-frame clones and leaves some out. The table has 150,000 to 200,000 clones, approximately 91% seen once; the top ten hold about 1.5%. The starting material was peripheral blood, obtained on day 0 of AZD1222 vaccination. These receptors came from an adult in good health.

This sequence joins TRBV11-2 and TRBJ2-1; 9 bases match TRBD2. The CDR3 extends over 14 amino acids. V gave up 5 bases and J gave up 10 bases; unmatched junction bases: 9. Germline-derived CDR1 and CDR2 are SGHAT and FQNNGV. CDR3 DNA: TGTGCCAGCAGCACCCTGCGGGAGGGCCGAGAGCAGTTCTTC. Translation: CASSTLREGREQFF.

The genes are TRBV30 and TRBJ1-2; D is uncertain. Trimming removed 4 bases from V and 0 bases from J, with 3 bases in between. The CDR3 is 11 residues long. Germline V gives CDR1 GTSNPN, CDR2 SVGIG (reference sequence). Written as DNA, the CDR3 is TGTGCCTGGAATTCTAACTATGGCTACACCTTC. Amino acids: CAWNSNYGYTF.

This chain connects TRBV3-1 (or the pseudogene TRBV3-2) to TRBJ1-4, with D perhaps matching TRBD1 (5 bases). CDR3 length equals 12 residues. The ends were cut back, 3 bases at V and 8 bases at J, with 7 bases in the middle. Germline V gene sequence: CDR1 LGHDT, CDR2 YNNKEL (reference sequence). CDR3 sequence: CASSQGREKLFF. CDR3 nucleotides: TGTGCCAGCAGCCAGGGACGAGAAAAACTGTTTTTT.

The rearrangement links TRBV4-1 to TRBJ1-2, with D unresolved. The CDR3 extends over 12 amino acids. The germline V gene has CDR1 MGHRA and CDR2 YSYEKL. V lost 4 bases, J lost 5 bases, and 8 bases lay in between. In nucleotides, the CDR3 is TGCGCCAGCAGCCCGGATGATTATGGCTACACCTTC. Translation: CASSPDDYGYTF.

V is TRBV5-1 and J is TRBJ2-7; 8 positions agree with TRBD1. The germline V gene has CDR1 SGHRS and CDR2 YFSETQ. The CDR3 extends over 14 amino acids. V lost 4 bases to trimming and J lost 6 bases; unmatched junction nucleotides: 9. The CDR3 sequence: CASSPREQGVEQYF. CDR3 DNA: TGCGCCAGCAGCCCACGTGAACAGGGGGTCGAGCAGTACTTC.

The rearrangement uses TRBV28 and TRBJ2-3; 11 bases are a match to TRBD1. The CDR3 extends over 14 amino acids. Trimming at V came to 6 bases and at J to 6 bases, leaving 5 bases not matched to a gene. Germline V lookup: CDR1 MDHEN, CDR2 SYDVKM. Here the CDR3 reads CASSGQGAGDTQYF. CDR3 nucleotides: TGTGCCAGCAGCGGACAGGGGGCAGGGGATACGCAGTATTTT.

This rearrangement joins TRBV27 to TRBJ1-1, with TRBD1 identical over 7 bases. After removal of 7 bases from V and 1 base from J, the junction contained 6 bases not matched to a gene. The CDR3 has 14 residues. Germline lookup yields CDR1 MNHEY and CDR2 SMNVEV (reference sequence). CDR3 region: CASTSGQPNTEAFF. As DNA, the CDR3 is TGTGCCAGCACCTCGGGACAGCCGAACACTGAAGCTTTCTTT.

This clone is a singleton in its sample. The chain joins TRBV9 to TRBJ2-3; the match to TRBD2 covers 10 bases. The germline CDR1 and CDR2 sequences are SGDLS and YYNGEE. There are 16 residues in the CDR3. The trim removed 0 bases at V and 3 bases at J, leaving 4 bases unmatched. CDR3 amino acids: CASSVEASGRTDTQYF. The CDR3 DNA reads as TGTGCCAGCAGCGTAGAGGCTAGCGGGAGAACAGATACGCAGTATTTT.

This chain joins TRBV30 and TRBJ1-5; no clear D. V was clipped by 2 bases and J by 5 bases, with 10 bases between them. Germline values: CDR1 GTSNPN, CDR2 SVGIG (reference sequence). The CDR3 is 13 residues long. CDR3: CAWSKFGYQPQHF. CDR3 DNA sequence: TGTGCCTGGAGTAAGTTCGGTTATCAGCCCCAGCATTTT.

The chain combines TRBV3-1 (or the pseudogene TRBV3-2) with TRBJ2-5; 8 nucleotides line up with TRBD1. The ends lost 4 bases at V and 5 bases at J; junction bases unmatched: 6. The CDR3 runs 14 residues. Germline V lookup: CDR1 LGHDT, CDR2 YNNKEL (reference sequence). The CDR3 spells CASSLRGRGETQYF. The CDR3 DNA is TGTGCCAGCAGCCTCAGGGGGCGCGGGGAGACCCAGTACTTC.

This clone was picked up one time. The chain carries TRBV6-5 and TRBJ2-5; the D gene is possibly TRBD2 (6 bases). CDR1 and CDR2 from the germline V gene are MNHEY and SVGAGI. The CDR3 length is 14 residues. With 5 bases removed from V and 7 bases from J, the gap between germline ends came to 17 bases. CDR3: CASSPRLVGGTQYF. The CDR3 DNA follows: TGTGCCAGCAGTCCCAGACTAGTGGGGGGGACCCAGTACTTC.

The chain employs TRBV29-1 and TRBJ2-5, with 8 bases identical to TRBD2. This CDR3 has 13 residues. From germline, CDR1 is SQVTM and CDR2 ANQGSEA. The V and J ends lost 7 bases and 5 bases, in that order; junction bases with no gene match: 9. The CDR3 DNA follows: TGCAGCGGCGCACTAGCGGTTTGGGAGACCCAGTACTTC. Amino acids: CSGALAVWETQYF.